The 21 T cell receptor beta chains listed next were all sequenced from one sample in a study of shared clonotypes between healthy human individuals. The assay was immunoSEQ multiplex PCR, and TCRdb's table has in-frame clones only and misses some. Among about 2.5 million clones, roughly 90% were seen once, and the ten largest hold more than 0.35%. The sequenced sample consisted of naive CD4+ T cells from PBMCs. The subset denotes: CD45RA+ positively selected. These receptors were obtained from a man in his late teens or twenties in good health. Some clones in this sample may be carry-over from other donors' samples.

In the case of this clone: This CDR3 is also generated by other DNA sequences in the sample. The rearrangement uses TRBV28 and TRBJ1-4; 8 nucleotides line up with TRBD1. Trimming took 5 bases from V and 6 from J; bases not matched to a gene: 2. CDR3 length equals 13 residues. CDR1 is MDHEN and CDR2 is SYDVKM in the germline V gene. In nucleotides, the CDR3 is TGTGCCAGCAGTCTGGGACAGGATGAAAAACTGTTTTTT. This codes for CASSLGQDEKLFF.

The rearrangement links TRBV28 to TRBJ2-2; perhaps TRBD2 as D (6 bases). The germline gives CDR1 MDHEN, CDR2 SYDVKM. This CDR3 has 16 amino acids. The V gene lost 1 base and the J gene lost 4 bases, with 13 bases spanning the gap. CDR3 amino acids: CASSLSVRGGTGELFF. The CDR3, as DNA: TGTGCCAGCAGTTTATCCGTTCGGGGAGGCACCGGGGAGCTGTTTTTT.

This chain joins TRBV7-2 and TRBJ2-7; 10 bases are shared with TRBD1. Germline CDR1 SGHTA, CDR2 FQGNSA. The CDR3 spans 15 residues. V was pared by 5 bases and J by 5 bases, with 9 bases of the junction left unmatched. The CDR3 DNA reads as TGTGCCAGCAGCACCTCGGGGACAGGGGCTAACGAGCAGTACTTC. It translates to CASSTSGTGANEQYF.

The rearrangement links TRBV7-3 to TRBJ1-5; D unresolved. From germline, CDR1 is SGHTA and CDR2 FQGTGA. The CDR3 spans 13 residues. The V gene lost 2 bases and the J gene lost 3 bases, with 5 bases spanning the gap. The CDR3 region is CASSLGVNQPQHF. In nucleotides, the CDR3 is TGTGCCAGCAGCTTAGGAGTCAATCAGCCCCAGCATTTT. Full variable domain (missing parts from reference TRBV7-3 and TRBJ1-5): GAGVSQTPSNKVTEKGKYVELRCDPISGHTALYWYRQSLGQGPEFLIYFQGTGAADDSGLPNDRFFAVRPEGSVSTLKIQRTERGDSAVYLCASSLGVNQPQHFGDGTRLSIL.

The V call is TRBV6-1, the J call TRBJ2-7, with D possibly being TRBD2 (5 bases). Deletions cut 10 bases from V and 3 bases from J, with 13 bases between. Germline-derived CDR1 and CDR2 are MNHNS and SASEGT. The length of the CDR3 is 12 residues. The DNA of the CDR3 is TGTGCCACCTTGGCGGGCAGCTACGAGCAGTACTTC. This translates into CATLAGSYEQYF.

This CDR3 is CASSYLRSYSYNEQFF. DNA for the CDR3: TGTGCCAGCAGTTACCTTAGGTCCTACTCCTACAATGAGCAGTTCTTC. The rearrangement links TRBV27 to TRBJ2-1; no clear D. The CDR3 covers 16 residues. V was trimmed by 4 bases and J by 0 bases, leaving 13 bases between them. From germline, CDR1 is MNHEY and CDR2 SMNVEV (reference sequence).

This clone was seen only once. This rearrangement joins TRBV15 to TRBJ2-7; 9 bases are a match to TRBD1. The CDR3 spans 15 residues. Trimming removed 2 bases from V and 5 bases from J; junction bases left unmatched: 7. Germline V gives CDR1 LNHNV, CDR2 YYDKDF (reference sequence). The CDR3 DNA is TGTGCCACCAGCAGACGGACCGGGACAGGGAACGAGCAGTACTTC. It is translated as CATSRRTGTGNEQYF.

This sequence joins TRBV7-6 and TRBJ1-4, with TRBD1 matching 9 bases. CDR3 size: 17 residues. J was trimmed by 3 bases and V by 5 bases; bases with no gene match: 10. The V gene's germline CDR1 is SGHVS and CDR2 FNYEAQ. CDR3 residues: CASSPLVRTGANEKLFF. CDR3 coding DNA: TGTGCCAGCAGCCCGCTCGTACGGACAGGGGCTAATGAAAAACTGTTTTTT.

The CDR3 loop reads CASSQTRDPPYEQYF. DNA of the CDR3: TGTGCCAGCAGCCAAACCCGGGACCCTCCCTACGAGCAGTACTTC. The V gene is TRBV7-2, the J gene TRBJ2-7; D is perhaps TRBD1 or TRBD2 (5 bases each). Trimming took 5 bases from V and 2 from J, leaving 16 bases between them. Germline V gene data show CDR1 as SGHTA and CDR2 as FQGNSA. The CDR3 is 15 amino acids.

A remark on this clone: Other DNA sequences in this sample translate to the same CDR3. This chain connects TRBV5-1 to TRBJ2-2, with 10 bases that match TRBD2. Germline V CDR1 and CDR2: SGHRS, YFSETQ. Trimming took 0 bases from V and 6 from J; bases not matched to a gene: 2. The CDR3 contains 15 residues. The CDR3, as DNA: TGCGCCAGCAGCTTGGAACTAGCGGGACCCGGGGAGCTGTTTTTT. This encodes CASSLELAGPGELFF.

The rearrangement uses TRBV28 and TRBJ2-5; D is perhaps TRBD2 (5 bases). The CDR3 sequence is 16 residues long. Germline CDR1 is MDHEN and CDR2 is SYDVKM. Trimming shortened V by 6 bases and J by 5 bases, and 22 bases separated the two germline ends. The CDR3 sequence is CASSRPGVVGLETQYF. CDR3 DNA sequence: TGTGCCAGCAGCCGGCCAGGCGTAGTAGGACTGGAGACCCAGTACTTC.

Concerning this clone itself: Other DNA sequences within the sample encode an identical CDR3. The genes are TRBV6-6 and TRBJ2-7, with TRBD1 as a possible D gene (5 bases). Per germline, CDR1 MNHNY and CDR2 SVGAGI (reference sequence). This CDR3 has 12 amino acids. Trimming removed 5 bases from V and 2 bases from J, with 7 bases in between. Here the CDR3 reads CASSPGTYEQYF. The CDR3 bases are TGTGCCAGCAGTCCAGGGACCTACGAGCAGTACTTC.

The gene calls are TRBV28 and TRBJ2-7, with TRBD2 matching over 12 bases. Germline trimming cut 3 bases from V and 2 bases from J; bases unmatched to any gene: 5. Germline CDR1 reads MDHEN; CDR2 reads SYDVKM. The CDR3 contains 16 residues. Here the CDR3 DNA reads TGTGCCAGCAGTTTGGGACTAGCGGGCCCAACCTACGAGCAGTACTTC. Amino acids: CASSLGLAGPTYEQYF.

On this clone: The sample contains more than one DNA sequence encoding this CDR3. The rearrangement links TRBV7-3 to TRBJ2-5, with 7 bases identical to TRBD2. Germline values: CDR1 SGHTA, CDR2 FQGTGA. CDR3 length equals 12 residues. J lost 5 bases, V lost 4 bases, and 1 base had no gene match. CDR3 protein: CASSSGGETQYF. The CDR3 bases are TGTGCCAGCAGCTCGGGAGGCGAGACCCAGTACTTC.

This clone has just one count. The rearrangement uses TRBV27 and TRBJ2-1, with 8 bases fitting TRBD2. Per germline, CDR1 MNHEY and CDR2 SMNVEV (reference sequence). The CDR3 extends over 22 amino acids. Losses at the gene ends were 2 bases for V and 0 bases for J; bases not matched to a gene: 21. The CDR3 reads CASSLRVGGSLKAGVSYNEQFF. CDR3 DNA sequence: TGTGCCAGCAGTTTAAGAGTAGGCGGCAGTTTAAAAGCGGGAGTCTCCTACAATGAGCAGTTCTTC.

The chain carries TRBV30 and TRBJ1-4; TRBD1 might be the D (5 bases). Germline V lookup: CDR1 GTSNPN, CDR2 SVGIG (reference sequence). V lost 5 bases, J lost 5 bases, and 12 bases lay in between. CDR3 length: 13 amino acids. The CDR3 loop reads CAWGGTVNEKLFF. The CDR3 DNA sequence: TGTGCCTGGGGGGGGACGGTCAATGAAAAACTGTTTTTT.

V usage is TRBV5-8 and J usage is TRBJ2-1; D gene ambiguous. The CDR3 is made up of 13 amino acids. Trimming shortened V by 4 bases and J by 7 bases, and 12 bases separated the two germline ends. Germline loops: CDR1 SGHTS, CDR2 YDEGEE. CDR3: CASSGEHVNEQFF. In nucleotides, the CDR3 is TGTGCCAGCAGCGGAGAACACGTAAATGAGCAGTTCTTC.

This chain connects TRBV5-4 to TRBJ2-7, with TRBD1 as a possible D gene (5 bases). CDR3 size: 15 residues. Germline assignment: CDR1 SGHNT and CDR2 YYREEE (reference sequence). The V gene lost 4 bases and the J gene lost 2 bases, with 16 bases spanning the gap. CDR3 DNA: TGTGCCAGCAGCGGGCGGTCTGGGGCAGCCTACGAGCAGTACTTC. Translating it yields CASSGRSGAAYEQYF.

This clone was counted a few times. This sequence joins TRBV6-5 and TRBJ1-2; D is ambiguous. Germline V CDR1 and CDR2: MNHEY, SVGAGI. Deletions cut 7 bases from V and 4 bases from J, with 13 bases between. This CDR3 has 13 residues. For the CDR3, the DNA is TGTGCCAGCACCCACGGTCCCCTCTATGGCTACACCTTC. Its translation: CASTHGPLYGYTF.

This chain links TRBV5-1 with TRBJ1-4; D is undetermined. Between the trimmed V and J ends, which lost 2 bases and 2 bases, there was a span of 10 bases. Germline V lookup: CDR1 SGHRS, CDR2 YFSETQ. This CDR3 contains 15 residues. CDR3 sequence: CASSFWGNTNEKLFF. The CDR3 bases are TGCGCCAGCAGCTTTTGGGGAAATACTAATGAAAAACTGTTTTTT.

The chain recombines TRBV4-1 with TRBJ2-6; 10 bases agree with TRBD2. In germline, CDR1 is MGHRA, CDR2 YSYEKL. Trimming took 1 base from V and 0 from J; bases not matched to a gene: 6. This CDR3 is built from 19 residues. CDR3 protein: CASSQARLAGASGANVLTF. In DNA, the CDR3 is TGCGCCAGCAGCCAAGCTCGGCTAGCGGGAGCCTCTGGGGCCAACGTCCTGACTTTC.